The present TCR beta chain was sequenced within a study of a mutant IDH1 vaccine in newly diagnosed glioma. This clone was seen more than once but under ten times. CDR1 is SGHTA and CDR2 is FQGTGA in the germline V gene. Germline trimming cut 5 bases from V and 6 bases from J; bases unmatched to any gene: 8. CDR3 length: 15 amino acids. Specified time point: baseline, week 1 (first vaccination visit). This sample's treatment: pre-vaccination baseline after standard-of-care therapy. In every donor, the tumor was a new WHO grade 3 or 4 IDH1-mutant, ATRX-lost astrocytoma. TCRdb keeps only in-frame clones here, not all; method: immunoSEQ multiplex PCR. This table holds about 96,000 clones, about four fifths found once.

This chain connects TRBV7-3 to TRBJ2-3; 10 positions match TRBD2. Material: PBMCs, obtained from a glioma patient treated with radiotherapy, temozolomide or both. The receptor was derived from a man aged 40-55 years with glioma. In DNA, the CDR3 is TGTGCCAGCAGCCCTCTAGCGGGAGTCCTTGATACGCAGTATTTT. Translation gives CASSPLAGVLDTQYF.